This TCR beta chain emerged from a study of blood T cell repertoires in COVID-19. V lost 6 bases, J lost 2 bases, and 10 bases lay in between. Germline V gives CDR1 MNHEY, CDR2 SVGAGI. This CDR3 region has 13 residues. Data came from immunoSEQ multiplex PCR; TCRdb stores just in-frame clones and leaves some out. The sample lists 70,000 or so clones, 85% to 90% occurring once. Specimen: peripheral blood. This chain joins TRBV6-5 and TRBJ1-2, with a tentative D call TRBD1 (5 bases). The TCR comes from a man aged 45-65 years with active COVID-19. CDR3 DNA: TGTGCCAGCAGCCCGACAGCCAACTATGGCTACACCTTC. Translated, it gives CASSPTANYGYTF.